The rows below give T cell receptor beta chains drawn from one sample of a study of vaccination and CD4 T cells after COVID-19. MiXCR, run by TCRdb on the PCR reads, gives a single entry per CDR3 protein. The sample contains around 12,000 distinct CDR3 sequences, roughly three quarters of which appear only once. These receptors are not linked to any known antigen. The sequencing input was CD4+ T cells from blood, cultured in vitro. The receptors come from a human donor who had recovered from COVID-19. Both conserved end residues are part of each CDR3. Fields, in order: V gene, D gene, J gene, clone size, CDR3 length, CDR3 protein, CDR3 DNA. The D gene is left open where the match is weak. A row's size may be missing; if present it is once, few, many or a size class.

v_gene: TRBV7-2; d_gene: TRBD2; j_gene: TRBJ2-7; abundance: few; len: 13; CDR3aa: CASRRTSGYEQYF; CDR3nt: TGTGCCAGCAGGCGGACTAGCGGGTACGAGCAGTACTTC
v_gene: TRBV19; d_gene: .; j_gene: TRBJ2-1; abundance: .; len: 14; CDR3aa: CATGLAATYNEQFF; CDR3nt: TGTGCCACCGGGTTAGCGGCAACCTACAATGAGCAGTTCTTC
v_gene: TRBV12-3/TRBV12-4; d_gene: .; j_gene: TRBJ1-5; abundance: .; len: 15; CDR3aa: CASSLYQGSNQPQHF; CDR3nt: TGTGCCAGCAGCCTTTACCAGGGGAGCAATCAGCCCCAGCATTTT
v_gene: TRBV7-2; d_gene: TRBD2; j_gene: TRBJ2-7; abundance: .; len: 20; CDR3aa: CASSTTGTSGIRLRTTEQYF; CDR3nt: TGTGCCAGCAGCACGACCGGGACTAGCGGAATCCGATTACGAACCACCGAGCAGTACTTC
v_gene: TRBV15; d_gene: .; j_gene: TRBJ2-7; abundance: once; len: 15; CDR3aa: CATSRDRGRRYEQYF; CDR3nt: TGTGCCACCAGCAGAGATCGGGGACGGCGCTACGAGCAGTACTTC
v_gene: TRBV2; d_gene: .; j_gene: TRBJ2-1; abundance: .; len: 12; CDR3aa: CASSLTRNEQFF; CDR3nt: TGTGCCAGCAGCCTGACTAGAAATGAGCAGTTCTTC
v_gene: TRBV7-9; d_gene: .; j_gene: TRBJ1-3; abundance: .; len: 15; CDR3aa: CASSPNLLSGNTIYF; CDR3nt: TGTGCCAGCAGCCCCAATCTCCTCTCTGGAAACACCATATATTTT
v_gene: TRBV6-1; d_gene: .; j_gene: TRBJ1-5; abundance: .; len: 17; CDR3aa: CASTQSPTSRGHQPQHF; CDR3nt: TGTGCCAGCACCCAGTCCCCGACTTCCAGGGGTCATCAGCCCCAGCATTTT
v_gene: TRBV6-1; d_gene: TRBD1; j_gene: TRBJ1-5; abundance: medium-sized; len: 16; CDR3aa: CASSPRKTGLNQPQHF; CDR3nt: TGTGCCAGCAGCCCACGAAAGACAGGGCTCAATCAGCCCCAGCATTTT
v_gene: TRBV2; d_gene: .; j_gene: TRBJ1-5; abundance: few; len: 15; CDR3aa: CASGGQGTRDQPQHF; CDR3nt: TGTGCCAGCGGCGGGCAGGGGACCCGAGATCAGCCCCAGCATTTT
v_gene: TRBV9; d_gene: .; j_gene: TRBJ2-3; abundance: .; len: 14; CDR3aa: CASSVSGIADTQYF; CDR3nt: TGTGCCAGCAGCGTATCTGGTATAGCAGATACGCAGTATTTT
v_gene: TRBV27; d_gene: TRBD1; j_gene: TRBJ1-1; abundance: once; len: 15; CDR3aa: CASLGTGLMNTEAFF; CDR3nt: TGTGCCAGCCTCGGGACAGGATTAATGAACACTGAAGCTTTCTTT
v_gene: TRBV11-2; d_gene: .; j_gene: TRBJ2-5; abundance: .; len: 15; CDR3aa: CASSEDLSFGETQYF; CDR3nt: TGTGCCAGCAGCGAGGATCTCTCGTTCGGCGAGACCCAGTACTTC
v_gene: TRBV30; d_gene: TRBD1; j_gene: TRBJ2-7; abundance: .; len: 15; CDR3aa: CAWSKWDRGTYEQYF; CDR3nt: TGTGCCTGGAGTAAGTGGGACAGGGGTACCTACGAGCAGTACTTC
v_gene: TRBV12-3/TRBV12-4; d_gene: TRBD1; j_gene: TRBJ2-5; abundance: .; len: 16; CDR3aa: CASSFPGQGASETQYF; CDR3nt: TGTGCCAGCAGTTTCCCAGGACAGGGGGCGTCAGAGACCCAGTACTTC
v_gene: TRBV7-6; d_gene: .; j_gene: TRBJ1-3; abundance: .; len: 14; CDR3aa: CASSLLSSGNTIYF; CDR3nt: TGTGCCAGCAGCTTACTAAGCTCTGGAAACACCATATATTTT
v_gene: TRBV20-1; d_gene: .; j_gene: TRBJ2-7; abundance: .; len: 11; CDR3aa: CSARGPVKQYF; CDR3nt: TGCAGTGCTAGAGGCCCCGTTAAGCAGTACTTC
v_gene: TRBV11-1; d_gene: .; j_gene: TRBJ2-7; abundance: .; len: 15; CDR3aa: CASSRKAGVSYEQYF; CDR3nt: TGTGCCAGCAGCCGAAAGGCAGGAGTCTCCTACGAGCAGTACTTC
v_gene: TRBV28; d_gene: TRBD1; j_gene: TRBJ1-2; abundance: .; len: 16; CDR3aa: CASSSDRVSGYYGYTF; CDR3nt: TGTGCCAGCAGTTCGGACAGGGTGTCGGGTTACTATGGCTACACCTTC
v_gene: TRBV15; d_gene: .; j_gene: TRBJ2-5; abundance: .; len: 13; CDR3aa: CATSRDRVETQYF; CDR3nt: TGTGCCACCAGCAGAGATCGGGTAGAGACCCAGTACTTC
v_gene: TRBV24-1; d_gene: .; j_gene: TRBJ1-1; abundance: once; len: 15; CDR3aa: CATSDPSRGPAEAFF; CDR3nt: TGTGCCACCAGTGATCCTAGCAGGGGTCCCGCCGAAGCTTTCTTT
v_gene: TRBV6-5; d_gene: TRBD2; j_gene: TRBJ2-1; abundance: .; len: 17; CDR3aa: CASSYGSGRDVRDEQFF; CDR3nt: TGTGCCAGCAGTTACGGAAGCGGGAGGGATGTGCGCGATGAGCAGTTCTTC
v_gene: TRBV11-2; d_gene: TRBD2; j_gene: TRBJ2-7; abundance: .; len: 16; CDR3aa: CASSFPGGPSSYEQYF; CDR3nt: TGTGCCAGCAGCTTCCCGGGGGGACCGAGCTCCTACGAGCAGTACTTC